The present entry profiles one T cell receptor beta chain with its context. Its specificity is not known. The entry originates in a study of blood T cells in healthy people across ages. Whenever a sample was processed, at least 6 million PBMCs were isolated. The study, taken as a whole, reports: Calculation of diversity from one million T cells yielded estimates considered to be underestimates. Roughly linearly, TCR beta diversity per million T cells fell as age increased.

Germline CDR1 reads DFQATT; CDR2 reads SNEGSKA (reference sequence). CDR3 length equals 12 residues. V lost 3 bases and J lost 5; bases outside the gene matches: 4. Primers used in a second PCR of about 7 to 11 cycles were a sample-barcoded 5' primer and a J-beta primer mix. TCRdb re-called the 5' RACE reads through MiXCR, storing one row per CDR3 protein. The sample lists hundreds of thousands of distinct CDR3 sequences; about 55% were seen once. The clonotype was recovered from an elderly man in good health. V usage is TRBV20-1 and J usage is TRBJ2-7; 7 bases align to TRBD1. The sample taken for sequencing was blood. The CDR3 DNA reads as TGCAGTGCTAGGACAGGGATTCACGAGCAGTACTTC. Translation gives CSARTGIHEQYF.